Following are 6 T cell receptor beta chains from one sample sequenced in a study of blood T cell repertoires in COVID-19. Data came from immunoSEQ multiplex PCR; TCRdb stores just in-frame clones and leaves some out. The table includes 100,000 or so clones, 80% to 95% detected once. Sequences were obtained from peripheral blood. The receptors derive from a man aged 45-65 years with active COVID-19.

The rearrangement joins TRBV19 to TRBJ2-5, with 7 positions matching TRBD1. In germline, CDR1 is LNHDA, CDR2 SQIVND (reference sequence). CDR3 length equals 13 residues. Trimming at V came to 6 bases and at J to 5 bases, leaving 6 bases not matched to a gene. CDR3 sequence: CASSEGAGETQYF. The CDR3, as DNA: TGTGCCAGTAGCGAGGGGGCCGGGGAGACCCAGTACTTC.

This chain connects TRBV5-6 to TRBJ2-3; D unresolved. CDR1 is SGHDT and CDR2 is YYEEEE in the germline V gene. The CDR3 extends over 14 amino acids. The germline V and J ends were trimmed by 1 base and 4 bases, with 10 bases remaining between them. In DNA form, the CDR3 reads TGTGCCAGCAGCTTGAAGGTGGGCGCAGATACGCAGTATTTT. This translates into CASSLKVGADTQYF.

The chain uses TRBV28 and TRBJ2-3, with D unclear. The CDR3 loop spans 12 amino acids. The germline V gene encodes CDR1 MDHEN and CDR2 SYDVKM. V gave up 6 bases and J gave up 3 bases, with 7 bases separating them. The CDR3 here is CASSSGTDTQYF. DNA for the CDR3: TGTGCCAGCAGCTCCGGGACAGATACGCAGTATTTT.

V is TRBV19 and J is TRBJ2-3, with a weak D call TRBD1 (6 bases). Germline CDR1 is LNHDA and CDR2 is SQIVND (reference sequence). Trimming shortened V by 7 bases and J by 2 bases, and 13 bases separated the two germline ends. This CDR3 has 14 residues. The CDR3 reads CASTRGQLTDTQYF. CDR3 nucleotide sequence: TGTGCCAGTACCCGCGGACAGCTCACAGATACGCAGTATTTT.

J is TRBJ2-7 and V is TRBV19; 9 bases map to TRBD1. CDR3 length: 16 amino acids. The germline CDR1 and CDR2 sequences are LNHDA and SQIVND (reference sequence). V lost 3 bases and J lost 4; bases outside the gene matches: 10. In DNA, the CDR3 is TGTGCCAGTAGTATTAAGGCCGGGACAGGGTCGTACGAGCAGTACTTC. This sequence encodes CASSIKAGTGSYEQYF. The whole variable domain, remainder taken from reference TRBV19 and TRBJ2-7, is DGGITQSPKYLFRKEGQNVTLSCEQNLNHDAMYWYRQDPGQGLRLIYYSQIVNDFQKGDIAEGYSVSREKKESFPLTVTSAQKNPTAFYLCASSIKAGTGSYEQYFGPGTRLTVT.

In its sample, this clone was seen once. The chain employs TRBV15 and TRBJ2-7, with 9 nucleotides matching TRBD1. V shed 3 bases and J 4 bases; nucleotides not matched to a gene: 7. This CDR3 is built from 15 residues. Germline V gene data show CDR1 as LNHNV and CDR2 as YYDKDF (reference sequence). The CDR3 spells CATSRSDRGGYEQYF. The CDR3 bases are TGTGCCACCAGCAGGAGCGACAGGGGGGGGTACGAGCAGTACTTC.